This T cell receptor beta chain was recovered during a study of siplizumab effects on memory and regulatory T cells. In the case of this clone: Its target is not known.

Study-wide points: Confirmation was lacking for the suppressive function of proliferating Tregs derived from siplizumab cultures.

Generated by immunoSEQ multiplex PCR, the TCRdb table keeps only in-frame clones and is missing some. The top ten clones hold roughly 29% of a sample with tens of thousands of clones, roughly nine tenths of them seen once. The sequence was obtained from a human donor in good health. Sequenced input: CD8+ T cells sorted from blood.

The CDR3 loop reads CASSLVGGAYEQYF. In nucleotides, the CDR3 is TGTGCCAGCAGCTTGGTTGGGGGCGCCTACGAGCAGTACTTC. The rearrangement uses TRBV5-6 and TRBJ2-7, with D perhaps matching TRBD1 (6 bases). The V gene lost 0 bases and the J gene lost 2 bases, with 9 bases spanning the gap. Germline V CDR1 and CDR2: SGHDT, YYEEEE. The CDR3 has 14 amino acids.